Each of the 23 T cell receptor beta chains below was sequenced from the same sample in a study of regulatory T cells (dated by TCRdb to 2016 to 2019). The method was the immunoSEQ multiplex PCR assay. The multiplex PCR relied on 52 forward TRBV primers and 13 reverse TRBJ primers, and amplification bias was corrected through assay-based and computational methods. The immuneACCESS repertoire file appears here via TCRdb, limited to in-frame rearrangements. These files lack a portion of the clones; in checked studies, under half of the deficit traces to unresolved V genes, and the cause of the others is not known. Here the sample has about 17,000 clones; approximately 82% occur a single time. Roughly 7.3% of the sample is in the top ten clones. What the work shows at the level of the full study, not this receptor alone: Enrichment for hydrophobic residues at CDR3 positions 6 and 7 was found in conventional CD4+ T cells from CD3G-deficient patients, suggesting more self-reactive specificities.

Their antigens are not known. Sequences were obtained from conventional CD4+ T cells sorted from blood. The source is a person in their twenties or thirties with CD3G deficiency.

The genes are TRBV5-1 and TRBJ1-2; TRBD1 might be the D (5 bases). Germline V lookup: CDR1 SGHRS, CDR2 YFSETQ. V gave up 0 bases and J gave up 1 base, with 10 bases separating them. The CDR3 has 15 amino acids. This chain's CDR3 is CASSLVPGLNYGYTF. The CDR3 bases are TGCGCCAGCAGCTTGGTGCCAGGGCTTAACTATGGCTACACCTTC.

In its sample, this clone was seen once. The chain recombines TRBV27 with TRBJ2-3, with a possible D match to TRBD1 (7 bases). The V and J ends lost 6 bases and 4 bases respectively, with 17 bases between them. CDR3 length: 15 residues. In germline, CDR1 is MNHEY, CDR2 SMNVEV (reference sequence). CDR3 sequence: CASSNRGGGSDTQYF. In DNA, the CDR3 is TGTGCCAGCAGCAACAGGGGAGGTGGTTCAGATACGCAGTATTTT.

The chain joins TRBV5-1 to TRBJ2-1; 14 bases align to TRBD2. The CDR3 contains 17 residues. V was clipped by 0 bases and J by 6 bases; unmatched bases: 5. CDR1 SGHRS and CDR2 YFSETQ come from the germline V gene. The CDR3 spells CASSLGLAGGPLNEQFF. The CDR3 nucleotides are TGCGCCAGCAGCTTGGGACTAGCGGGAGGGCCGCTCAATGAGCAGTTCTTC.

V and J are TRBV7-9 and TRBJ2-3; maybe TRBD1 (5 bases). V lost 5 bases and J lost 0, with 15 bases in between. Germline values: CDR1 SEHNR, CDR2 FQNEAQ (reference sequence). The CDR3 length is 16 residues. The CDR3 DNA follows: TGTGCCAGCAGCCCAGGGTCAGGGCTTAGCACAGATACGCAGTATTTT. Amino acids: CASSPGSGLSTDTQYF. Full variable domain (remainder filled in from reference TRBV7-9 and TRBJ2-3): DTGVSQNPRHKITKRGQNVTFRCDPISEHNRLYWYRQTLGQGPEFLTYFQNEAQLEKSRLLSDRFSAERPKGSFSTLEIQRTEQGDSAMYLCASSPGSGLSTDTQYFGPGTRLTVL.

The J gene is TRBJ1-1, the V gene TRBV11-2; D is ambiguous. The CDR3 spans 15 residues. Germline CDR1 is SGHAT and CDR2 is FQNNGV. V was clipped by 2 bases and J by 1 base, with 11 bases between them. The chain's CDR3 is CASSLIFGQNTEAFF. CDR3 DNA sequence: TGTGCCAGCAGCTTAATTTTCGGGCAGAACACTGAAGCTTTCTTT.

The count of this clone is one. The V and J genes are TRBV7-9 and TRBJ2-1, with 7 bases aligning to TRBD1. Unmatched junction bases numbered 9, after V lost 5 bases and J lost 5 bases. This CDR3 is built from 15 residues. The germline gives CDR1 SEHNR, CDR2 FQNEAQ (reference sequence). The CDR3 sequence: CASSPQGIYDNEQFF. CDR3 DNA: TGTGCCAGCAGCCCACAGGGGATCTACGACAATGAGCAGTTCTTC.

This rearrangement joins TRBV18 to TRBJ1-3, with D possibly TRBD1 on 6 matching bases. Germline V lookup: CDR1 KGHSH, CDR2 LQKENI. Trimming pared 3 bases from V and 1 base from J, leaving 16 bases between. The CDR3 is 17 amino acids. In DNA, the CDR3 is TGTGCCAGCTCACCTACCCCCCTACAGGGATCTGGAAACACCATATATTTT. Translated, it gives CASSPTPLQGSGNTIYF.

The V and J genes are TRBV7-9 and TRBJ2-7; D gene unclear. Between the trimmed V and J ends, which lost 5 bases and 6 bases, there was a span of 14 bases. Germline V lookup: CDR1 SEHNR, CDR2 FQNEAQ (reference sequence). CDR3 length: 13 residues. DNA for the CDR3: TGTGCCAGCAGCCTCCTAGGTGCCTCCGAGCAGTACTTC. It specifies CASSLLGASEQYF.

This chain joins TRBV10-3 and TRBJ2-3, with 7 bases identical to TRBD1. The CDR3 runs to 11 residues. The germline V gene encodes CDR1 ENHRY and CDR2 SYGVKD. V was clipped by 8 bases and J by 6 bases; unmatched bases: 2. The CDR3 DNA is TGTGCCATCGGGACAGTGGATACGCAGTATTTT. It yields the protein CAIGTVDTQYF.

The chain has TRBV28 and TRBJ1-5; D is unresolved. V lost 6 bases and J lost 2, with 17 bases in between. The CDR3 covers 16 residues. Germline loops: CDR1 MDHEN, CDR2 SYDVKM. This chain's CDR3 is CASSKRRFMGNQPQHF. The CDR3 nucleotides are TGTGCCAGCAGCAAGAGGCGGTTTATGGGCAATCAGCCCCAGCATTTT.

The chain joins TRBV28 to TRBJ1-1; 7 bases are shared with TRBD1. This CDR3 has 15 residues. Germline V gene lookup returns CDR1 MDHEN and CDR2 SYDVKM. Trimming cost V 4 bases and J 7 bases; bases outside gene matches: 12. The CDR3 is CASSSNHRGSGEAFF. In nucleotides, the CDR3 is TGTGCCAGCAGTTCGAATCACAGGGGTTCGGGTGAAGCTTTCTTT.

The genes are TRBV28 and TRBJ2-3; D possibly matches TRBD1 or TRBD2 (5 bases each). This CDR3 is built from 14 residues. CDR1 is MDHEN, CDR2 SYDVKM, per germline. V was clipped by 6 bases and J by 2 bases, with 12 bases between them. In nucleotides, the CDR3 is TGTGCCAGCAGGGGGGACCGACTCACAGATACGCAGTATTTT. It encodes CASRGDRLTDTQYF.

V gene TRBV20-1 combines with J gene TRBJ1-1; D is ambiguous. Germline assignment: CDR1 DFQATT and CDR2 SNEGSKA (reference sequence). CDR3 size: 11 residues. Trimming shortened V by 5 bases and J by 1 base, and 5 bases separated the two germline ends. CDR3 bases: TGCAGTGCTTTCGGGAACACTGAAGCTTTCTTT. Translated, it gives CSAFGNTEAFF.

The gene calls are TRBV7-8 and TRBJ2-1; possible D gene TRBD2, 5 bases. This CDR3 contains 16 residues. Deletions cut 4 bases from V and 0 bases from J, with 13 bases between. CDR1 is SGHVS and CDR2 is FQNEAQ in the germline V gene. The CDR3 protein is CASSSKRRDSYNEQFF. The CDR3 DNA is TGTGCCAGCAGCTCGAAGCGGAGAGACTCCTACAATGAGCAGTTCTTC.

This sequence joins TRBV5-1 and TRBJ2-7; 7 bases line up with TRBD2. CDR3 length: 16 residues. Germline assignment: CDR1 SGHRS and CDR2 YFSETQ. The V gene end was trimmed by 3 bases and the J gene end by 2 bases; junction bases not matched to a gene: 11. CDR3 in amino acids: CASSWGGLRGPYEQYF. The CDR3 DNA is TGCGCCAGCAGCTGGGGGGGACTAAGGGGCCCCTACGAGCAGTACTTC.

The CDR3 DNA reads as TGTGCCAGCAGCACACCGGGACAGGGACCCTACGAGCAGTACTTC. Translating it yields CASSTPGQGPYEQYF. The rearrangement uses TRBV11-3 and TRBJ2-5, with 9 bases aligning to TRBD1. The J call may be mistaken, given a closer DNA end match to TRBJ2-7. Germline CDR1 and CDR2: SGHNT and YENEEA. The CDR3 totals 15 residues.

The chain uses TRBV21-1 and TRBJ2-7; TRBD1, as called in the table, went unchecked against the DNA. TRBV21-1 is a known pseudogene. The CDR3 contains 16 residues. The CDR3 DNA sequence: TGTGCCAGCAGCACAAGTCACCCGGGACAGCCCTACGAGCAGTACTTC. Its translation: CASSTSHPGQPYEQYF.

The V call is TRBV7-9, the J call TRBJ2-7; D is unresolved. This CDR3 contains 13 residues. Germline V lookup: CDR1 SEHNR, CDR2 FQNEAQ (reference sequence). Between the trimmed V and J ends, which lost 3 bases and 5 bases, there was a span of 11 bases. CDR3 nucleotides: TGTGCCAGCAGCTTCCTCGGCTGGGACGAGCAGTACTTC. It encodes CASSFLGWDEQYF.

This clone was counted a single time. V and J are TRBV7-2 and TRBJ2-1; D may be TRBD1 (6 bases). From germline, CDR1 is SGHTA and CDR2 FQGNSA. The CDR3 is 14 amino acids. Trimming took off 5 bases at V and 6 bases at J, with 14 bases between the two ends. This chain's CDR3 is CASSRSWGPNEQFF. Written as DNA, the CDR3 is TGTGCCAGCAGCAGATCCTGGGGGCCCAATGAGCAGTTCTTC.

Written as DNA, the CDR3 is TGTGCCAGCAGCCAAGCCCTTGGCCCTTCTGAAAAACTGTTTTTT. The encoded protein is CASSQALGPSEKLFF. The chain links TRBV7-9 to TRBJ1-4; no clear D. V was clipped by 5 bases and J by 7 bases, with 17 bases between them. The germline gives CDR1 SEHNR, CDR2 FQNEAQ (reference sequence). This CDR3 region has 15 residues.

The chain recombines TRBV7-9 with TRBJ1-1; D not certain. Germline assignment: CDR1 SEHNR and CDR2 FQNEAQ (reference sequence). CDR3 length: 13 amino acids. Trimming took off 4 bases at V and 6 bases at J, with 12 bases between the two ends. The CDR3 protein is CASSYLDGSEAFF. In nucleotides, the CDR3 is TGTGCCAGCAGCTATTTAGACGGATCTGAAGCTTTCTTT.

In nucleotides, the CDR3 is TGTGCCAGCAGCCCGGGACATTTCGCAGATACGCAGTATTTT. It is translated as CASSPGHFADTQYF. V and J are TRBV7-9 and TRBJ2-3; TRBD1 is a possible D gene (6 bases). From germline, CDR1 is SEHNR and CDR2 FQNEAQ (reference sequence). V was trimmed by 5 bases and J by 4 bases, leaving 13 bases between them. This CDR3 is 14 amino acids long.

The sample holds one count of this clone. The CDR3 coding sequence is TGTGCCAGCGGTGGCTATCCTGGGGCCAACGTCCTGACTTTC. It yields the protein CASGGYPGANVLTF. The rearrangement joins TRBV6-1 to TRBJ2-6; no reliable D call. The V and J ends lost 8 bases and 2 bases respectively, with 10 bases between them. From germline, CDR1 is MNHNS and CDR2 SASEGT. The CDR3 is made up of 14 amino acids.